This T cell receptor (beta chain) is drawn from a study of cytomegalovirus exposure and HLA in healthy donors. Broader study findings: Indistinguishability led to the exclusion of some V segments, TRBV6-2 and TRBV6-3 included.

13 Jbeta primers and 60 Vbeta primers were used for the PCR. Per the original data handling: In a later analysis, the count reached some 73 million unique TCR beta chains, with 10 million to 11 million shared. Profiling relied on immunoSEQ multiplex PCR, and the TCRdb table lists in-frame clones only, not all of them. The D gene and trimming were derived from the DNA, and the V and J assignments and clone size from that table. The data hold over 150,000 clones, with more than 80% observed a single time. CDR1 and CDR2 (germline): LGHNA, YNFKEQ. This CDR3 is built from 15 residues. The V end lost 0 bases, the J end lost 4 bases, and 12 bases lay between the germline ends. Remarks on this clone: The antigen is not known.

This TCR came from a boy between 10 and 17 years old in good health and CMV-seronegative. The sample was PBMCs. The chain carries TRBV4-2 and TRBJ1-2; a possible D gene is TRBD1 (5 bases). The chain's CDR3 is CASSQDIGRVYGYTF. The CDR3 DNA reads as TGTGCCAGCAGCCAAGACATAGGCAGGGTCTATGGCTACACCTTC.